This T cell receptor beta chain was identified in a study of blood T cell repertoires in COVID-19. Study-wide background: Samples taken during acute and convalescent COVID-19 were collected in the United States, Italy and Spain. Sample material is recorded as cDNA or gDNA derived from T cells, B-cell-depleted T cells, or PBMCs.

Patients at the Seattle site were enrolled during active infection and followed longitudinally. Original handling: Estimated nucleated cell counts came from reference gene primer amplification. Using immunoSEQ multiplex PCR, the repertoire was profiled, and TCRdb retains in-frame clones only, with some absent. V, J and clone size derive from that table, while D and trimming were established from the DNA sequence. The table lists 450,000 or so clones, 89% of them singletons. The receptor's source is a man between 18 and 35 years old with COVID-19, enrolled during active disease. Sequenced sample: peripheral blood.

The CDR3 region has the DNA TGTGCTAGTGGTTCCGGGGGGACAAGTCCGTCGCGGTCCCTATTGAACACTGAAGCTTTCTTT. This sequence encodes CASGSGGTSPSRSLLNTEAFF. The chain couples TRBV12-5 to TRBJ1-1; D possibly corresponds to TRBD1 (6 bases). The CDR3 loop spans 21 amino acids. Germline lookup yields CDR1 LGHNT and CDR2 FRNRAP. V was pared by 4 bases and J by 0 bases, with 30 bases between.